The rows below give T cell receptor beta chains drawn from one sample of a study of blood T cell repertoires in COVID-19. TCRdb's table, derived via immunoSEQ multiplex PCR, lists solely in-frame clones and lacks some. The sample has approximately 530,000 clones; approximately 91% are singletons. Sequencing was carried out using peripheral blood. The source is a woman aged 45 to 65 with COVID-19, enrolled during active disease. The CDR3 runs from the conserved cysteine through the conserved F or W. Each record gives: clone size, D gene, J gene, V gene, CDR3 protein, CDR3 DNA. The D gene is left open where the match is weak. Part of the rows lack a size; the others show once, few, many or a class for expanded clones.

NA,NA,TRBJ1-5,TRBV12-3/TRBV12-4,CASSLSVKPQHF,TGTGCCAGCAGTTTATCCGTAAAGCCCCAGCATTTT
NA,TRBD1,TRBJ1-2,TRBV5-1,CASSAYPGGAGGYTF,TGCGCCAGCAGCGCATACCCAGGGGGCGCCGGTGGCTACACCTTC
NA,NA,TRBJ1-1,TRBV4-1,CASTHLPWVGGDTEAFF,TGCGCCAGCACCCACCTGCCTTGGGTGGGGGGGGACACTGAAGCTTTCTTT
NA,TRBD1,TRBJ1-2,TRBV6-5,CASSSTWDSPIAF,TGTGCCAGCAGTTCGACATGGGACAGCCCTATAGCCTTC
NA,TRBD2,TRBJ2-2,TRBV5-6,CASSFAYWTRIGTGELFF,TGTGCCAGCAGCTTTGCCTACTGGACTAGAATAGGCACCGGGGAGCTGTTTTTT
few,NA,TRBJ2-3,TRBV5-1,CASSLALRSTDTQYF,TGCGCCAGCAGCTTGGCTTTGAGAAGCACAGATACGCAGTATTTT
NA,NA,TRBJ2-7,TRBV19,CASSRAGSYEQYF,TGTGCCAGTAGTAGGGCAGGGTCCTACGAGCAGTACTTC
NA,NA,TRBJ1-1,TRBV9,CASSVGLRDTEAFF,TGTGCCAGCAGCGTAGGCTTGCGAGACACTGAAGCTTTCTTT
NA,NA,TRBJ2-7,TRBV11-2,CASSSYSGHAAYEQYF,TGTGCCAGCAGCTCGTATTCGGGACACGCTGCCTACGAGCAGTACTTC
NA,TRBD1,TRBJ1-2,TRBV19,CASSIPGQGAVSPYGYTF,TGTGCCAGTAGTATTCCGGGGCAGGGGGCCGTTTCCCCCTATGGCTACACCTTC
NA,NA,TRBJ2-7,TRBV11-2,CASSFRGASDEQYF,TGTGCCAGCAGCTTCCGAGGAGCTAGTGACGAGCAGTACTTC
NA,NA,TRBJ1-2,TRBV9,CASSVSSGGRNYGYTF,TGTGCCAGCAGCGTATCCTCCGGAGGCAGGAACTATGGCTACACCTTC
NA,TRBD1,TRBJ1-6,TRBV7-2,CASSSRTGGSSPLHF,TGTGCCAGCAGCTCGAGGACAGGGGGAAGTTCACCCCTCCACTTT
NA,TRBD2,TRBJ2-1,TRBV5-1,CASSSTSPPLYNEQFF,TGCGCCAGCAGCTCGACTAGCCCCCCTTTGTACAATGAGCAGTTCTTC
NA,TRBD1,TRBJ1-3,TRBV18,CASSTGTGSGNTIYF,TGTGCCAGCTCAACGGGGACAGGATCTGGAAACACCATATATTTT
NA,NA,TRBJ1-5,TRBV6-5,CASSYGLSGQPQHF,TGTGCCAGCAGTTACGGGCTGAGTGGGCAGCCCCAGCATTTT
NA,NA,TRBJ2-2,TRBV10-3,CAISEGASGELFF,TGTGCCATCAGTGAGGGGGCTAGCGGGGAGCTGTTTTTT
NA,NA,TRBJ1-3,TRBV28,CASVSDTGLLGNTIYF,TGTGCCAGCGTTTCTGATACAGGGCTTTTAGGGAACACCATATATTTT
NA,NA,TRBJ2-2,TRBV29-1,CSAHNPGNTGELFF,TGCAGCGCTCACAACCCAGGGAACACCGGGGAGCTGTTTTTT
NA,NA,TRBJ2-7,TRBV14,CASSRVSEQYF,TGTGCCAGCAGCCGTGTCTCCGAGCAGTACTTC
NA,TRBD2,TRBJ2-1,TRBV7-6,CASSYLSTGGLYNEQFF,TGTGCCAGCAGCTACCTGTCGACGGGAGGGCTTTACAATGAGCAGTTCTTC
once,TRBD1,TRBJ1-3,TRBV30,CAWSPRGRLNGNTIYF,TGTGCCTGGAGTCCTAGGGGGCGCCTAAATGGAAACACCATATATTTT
NA,NA,TRBJ1-5,TRBV11-3,CASRRGGRYSNQPQHF,TGTGCCAGCAGGCGGGGGGGGCGGTATAGCAATCAGCCCCAGCATTTT
NA,TRBD2,TRBJ2-7,TRBV3-1/TRBV3-2,CASSQDGGLAVGEQYF,TGTGCCAGCAGCCAAGATGGGGGACTAGCAGTGGGTGAGCAGTACTTC
NA,NA,TRBJ1-3,TRBV30,CAWSTGPQGLSGNTIYF,TGTGCCTGGAGCACAGGTCCCCAGGGGCTCTCTGGAAACACCATATATTTT
NA,NA,TRBJ1-2,TRBV5-1,CASSFRQGGYGYTF,TGCGCCAGCAGCTTTCGGCAGGGAGGCTATGGCTACACCTTC
NA,NA,TRBJ2-2,TRBV29-1,CSVESGYTGELFF,TGCAGCGTTGAATCGGGGTATACCGGGGAGCTGTTTTTT
NA,NA,TRBJ1-2,TRBV19,CASSVSQGYGYTF,TGTGCCAGTAGTGTCTCCCAGGGGTATGGCTACACCTTC
NA,NA,TRBJ2-5,TRBV12-3/TRBV12-4,CASSVDIQTQYF,TGTGCCAGCAGTGTGGACATTCAGACCCAGTACTTC
NA,TRBD2,TRBJ2-3,TRBV5-8,CASSFKRGSGDTQYF,TGTGCCAGCAGCTTTAAGCGGGGGTCGGGGGATACGCAGTATTTT
NA,NA,TRBJ1-4,TRBV5-1,CASSLIQGEKLFF,TGCGCCAGCAGCTTGATCCAGGGTGAAAAACTGTTTTTT
NA,TRBD1,TRBJ2-7,TRBV6-5,CASSYDRANFYEQYF,TGTGCCAGCAGTTATGACAGGGCAAATTTCTACGAGCAGTACTTC
NA,TRBD1,TRBJ1-6,TRBV30,CAWTTGANNSPLHF,TGTGCCTGGACGACAGGGGCGAACAATTCACCCCTCCACTTT
NA,NA,TRBJ2-2,TRBV19,CASSVSAGYGELFF,TGTGCCAGTAGTGTCTCCGCAGGGTACGGGGAGCTGTTTTTT
NA,NA,TRBJ2-1,TRBV28,CASSSPRGLIYNEQFF,TGTGCCAGCAGTTCGCCCCGCGGGCTTATCTACAATGAGCAGTTCTTC
NA,TRBD1,TRBJ1-5,TRBV19,CASSIRGTGDQPQHF,TGTGCCAGTAGTATTAGAGGGACAGGGGACCAGCCCCAGCATTTT
NA,NA,TRBJ1-2,TRBV10-3,CAITPGREEGYTF,TGTGCCATCACCCCGGGGAGGGAAGAAGGCTACACCTTC
NA,NA,TRBJ1-1,TRBV6-5,CASSLDRSTEAFF,TGTGCCAGCAGTTTAGACAGGAGCACTGAAGCTTTCTTT
NA,NA,TRBJ1-1,TRBV7-9,CASSLTGGGTEAFF,TGTGCCAGCAGCTTAACGGGGGGAGGCACTGAAGCTTTCTTT
NA,NA,TRBJ2-3,TRBV24-1,CATSPSTDTQYF,TGTGCCACCAGTCCGTCGACAGATACGCAGTATTTT
NA,NA,TRBJ2-7,TRBV12-5,CASGLRGEQYF,TGTGCTAGTGGTTTGAGGGGGGAGCAGTACTTC
NA,NA,TRBJ1-2,TRBV9,CASSVEETTGYTF,TGTGCCAGCAGCGTAGAAGAGACAACAGGCTACACCTTC
NA,TRBD1,TRBJ2-1,TRBV3-1/TRBV3-2,CASSPMAGGYNEQFF,TGTGCCAGCAGCCCCATGGCAGGGGGCTACAATGAGCAGTTCTTC
NA,TRBD2,TRBJ2-3,TRBV7-8,CASSLANGLADTQYF,TGTGCCAGCAGCTTAGCGAATGGACTAGCAGATACGCAGTATTTT
NA,TRBD1,TRBJ2-3,TRBV10-3,CAISETGAQDTQYF,TGTGCCATCAGTGAGACAGGGGCCCAAGATACGCAGTATTTT
NA,TRBD2,TRBJ2-1,TRBV5-1,CASSRSTSGGANEQFF,TGCGCCAGCAGCCGTAGTACTAGCGGGGGGGCCAATGAGCAGTTCTTC
NA,TRBD1,TRBJ1-2,TRBV6-5,CASSYSRTGYDGYTF,TGTGCCAGCAGTTACTCGAGGACAGGCTATGATGGCTACACCTTC
NA,TRBD1,TRBJ2-2,TRBV11-2,CASSSGQGYTGELFF,TGTGCCAGCAGCTCCGGACAGGGGTACACCGGGGAGCTGTTTTTT
NA,NA,TRBJ1-4,TRBV30,CAWDEENNEKLFF,TGTGCCTGGGACGAGGAGAATAATGAAAAACTGTTTTTT
NA,TRBD2,TRBJ2-1,TRBV5-4,CASSYTSGNNEQFF,TGTGCCAGCAGCTATACTAGCGGCAACAATGAGCAGTTCTTC
NA,TRBD2,TRBJ2-2,TRBV5-1,CASCDLAGGTGELFF,TGCGCCAGCTGTGACCTAGCGGGGGGCACCGGGGAGCTGTTTTTT
NA,TRBD1,TRBJ1-5,TRBV28,CASSGQGAPYSNQPQHF,TGTGCCAGCAGTGGACAGGGGGCCCCATATAGCAATCAGCCCCAGCATTTT
NA,TRBD1,TRBJ1-5,TRBV5-1,CASSLAGTGSNQPQHF,TGCGCCAGCAGCTTGGCCGGGACAGGGTCCAATCAGCCCCAGCATTTT